The rows below give T cell receptor beta chains drawn from one sample of a study of graft-versus-host responses after intestinal transplantation. TCRdb's copy holds only in-frame clones and misses some; the assay was immunoSEQ multiplex PCR. The repertoire holds roughly 46,000 clones, with 90% to 95% as singletons. The source was PBMCs, collected about 800 days after a first intestinal transplant, on the day of a second. The receptors originated from a human patient who received an intestinal transplant, so some T cells may come from the graft donor. Both conserved end residues are part of each CDR3. A D gene is named only where the DNA matches it firmly. Clone size is shown for a subset of rows, as once, few, many or a class of expanded clone.

J gene | V gene | clone size | D gene | CDR3 protein | CDR3 DNA
TRBJ1-1 | TRBV6-5 | - | - | CASSSFGGVGTEAFF | TGTGCCAGCAGTTCCTTCGGGGGAGTGGGAACTGAAGCTTTCTTT
TRBJ2-7 | TRBV29-1 | - | - | CSVEDPGPSSYEQYF | TGCAGCGTTGAAGATCCCGGGCCGAGCTCCTACGAGCAGTACTTC
TRBJ1-1 | TRBV28 | - | TRBD1 | CASRPQTGGSDEAFF | TGTGCCAGCAGGCCACAGACAGGGGGGTCGGATGAAGCTTTCTTT
TRBJ2-1 | TRBV7-9 | - | - | CASSLMVKRDEQFF | TGTGCCAGCAGCTTAATGGTAAAACGGGATGAGCAGTTCTTC
TRBJ2-5 | TRBV6-5 | few | - | CASSFRDFQETQYF | TGTGCCAGCAGTTTCAGGGACTTCCAAGAGACCCAGTACTTC
TRBJ2-5 | TRBV11-2 | - | - | CASSLGPLGETQYF | TGTGCCAGCAGCCTTGGGCCACTAGGGGAGACCCAGTACTTC
TRBJ2-1 | TRBV4-1 | - | - | CASSLRDNEQFF | TGCGCCAGCAGCCTTCGGGATAATGAGCAGTTCTTC
TRBJ2-3 | TRBV4-2 | - | - | CASSQGSAEDTQYF | TGTGCCAGCAGCCAAGGAAGCGCCGAAGATACGCAGTATTTT
TRBJ2-1 | TRBV7-3 | once | - | CASSLIPGTYNEQFF | TGTGCCAGCAGCTTAATCCCTGGAACCTACAATGAGCAGTTCTTC
TRBJ1-2 | TRBV9 | - | TRBD1 | CASGQAQGGYTF | TGTGCCAGCGGACAGGCCCAAGGTGGCTACACCTTC
TRBJ2-7 | TRBV29-1 | - | TRBD1 | CSVVGTGSSYEQYF | TGCAGCGTCGTTGGGACAGGGAGTTCCTACGAGCAGTACTTC
TRBJ2-1 | TRBV6-5 | - | TRBD1 | CASRRTGGNEQFF | TGTGCCAGCAGGCGGACAGGGGGGAATGAGCAGTTCTTC
TRBJ2-7 | TRBV18 | - | TRBD2 | CASSPSGSLYEQYF | TGTGCCAGCTCACCTAGCGGGAGTTTGTACGAGCAGTACTTC
TRBJ2-7 | TRBV6-5 | - | TRBD2 | CASSYASGGVYEQYF | TGTGCCAGCAGTTACGCGTCGGGGGGAGTCTACGAGCAGTACTTC
TRBJ2-3 | TRBV14 | - | - | CASSQESGTDTQYF | TGTGCCAGCAGCCAAGAAAGTGGAACAGATACGCAATATTTT
TRBJ1-1 | TRBV7-9 | - | - | CASSFKGMDTEAFF | TGTGCCAGCAGCTTCAAGGGCATGGACACTGAAGCTTTCTTT
TRBJ2-7 | TRBV21-1 | - | - | CASSKGPPLRTSGALEQYF | TGTGCCAGCAGCAAAGGCCCCCCCCTACGGACTAGCGGGGCTCTAGAGCAGTACTTC